This T cell receptor beta chain was sequenced during a study of blood T cell repertoires in COVID-19. At the level of the study: COVID-19 samples from acute and convalescent phases originated in the United States, Italy and Spain. T cells, B-cell-depleted T cells, or PBMCs provided the cDNA or gDNA that served as material.

As handled by the study authors: Amplification of reference gene primers provided the estimated nucleated cell counts. Sequenced by immunoSEQ multiplex PCR; TCRdb stores in-frame clones only, minus some. D and trimming come from the DNA, and the V and J calls and clone size come from that table. The sample has some 110,000 clones, about 83% seen once; the top ten hold approximately 5.6%. The sequencing input was peripheral blood. This TCR derives from a man between 65 and 79 years old with acute or convalescent COVID-19.

In DNA, the CDR3 is TGTGCCAGCAGCCGACGGGACACTGCTCCCTACGAGCAGTACTTC. Its translation is CASSRRDTAPYEQYF. J is TRBJ2-7 and V is TRBV6-5; possibly TRBD1 for D (6 bases). The CDR3 is 15 amino acids. V lost 6 bases, J lost 2 bases, and 17 bases lay in between. CDR1 and CDR2 (germline): MNHEY, SVGAGI.